The 28 T cell receptor beta chains listed next were all sequenced from one sample in a study of long-term antiretroviral therapy in people with HIV. Sequencing relied on immunoSEQ assay v3.0, run at survey level. The method was immunoSEQ multiplex PCR; TCRdb's version includes in-frame clones alone and lacks a portion of them. The sample holds tens of thousands of clones, 85% seen once. The material sequenced was unsorted PBMCs, taken about 3.4 years after starting antiretroviral therapy. The origin of the receptors is a man between 18 and 29 years old with HIV.

The rearrangement joins TRBV19 to TRBJ2-7; no definite D call. The CDR3 has 14 residues. Germline V lookup: CDR1 LNHDA, CDR2 SQIVND (reference sequence). V shed 5 bases and J shed 2 bases, with 13 bases lying between them. The CDR3 spells CASSLRSPPYEQYF. CDR3 nucleotides: TGTGCCAGTAGTCTACGGAGCCCCCCCTACGAGCAGTACTTC.

A few counts support this clone. The chain links TRBV4-1 to TRBJ2-7; D is unresolved. CDR1 is MGHRA and CDR2 is YSYEKL in the germline V gene. CDR3 size: 15 residues. V was trimmed by 0 bases and J by 0 bases, leaving 9 bases between them. CDR3: CASSQDPESSYEQYF. Here the CDR3 DNA reads TGCGCCAGCAGCCAAGATCCAGAGAGCTCCTACGAGCAGTACTTC.

The rearrangement uses TRBV29-1 and TRBJ1-1, with D hard to call. The CDR3 totals 14 residues. Trimming left V 3 bases short and J 1 base short, with 12 bases between. Germline-derived CDR1 and CDR2 are SQVTM and ANQGSEA. The CDR3 loop reads CSVDFGQRNTEAFF. The CDR3 nucleotides read TGCAGCGTTGATTTTGGTCAAAGGAACACTGAAGCTTTCTTT. Supplemented by reference TRBV29-1 and TRBJ1-1, the full variable domain reads SAVISQKPSRDICQRGTSLTIQCQVDSQVTMMFWYRQQPGQSLTLIATANQGSEATYESGFVIDKFPISRPNLTFSTLTVSNMSPEDSSIYLCSVDFGQRNTEAFFGQGTRLTVV.

The V and J genes are TRBV27 and TRBJ2-7; TRBD1 or TRBD2 may be the D gene (5 bases each). V gave up 0 bases and J gave up 9 bases, with 15 bases separating them. The germline gives CDR1 MNHEY, CDR2 SMNVEV (reference sequence). This CDR3 is 14 amino acids long. CDR3 sequence (DNA): TGTGCCAGCAGTTTATCCTCAGGGAGAAGGGTGCAGTACTTC. Translated: CASSLSSGRRVQYF.

The chain employs TRBV15 and TRBJ1-1; D perhaps matches TRBD1 (5 bases). In germline, CDR1 is LNHNV, CDR2 YYDKDF (reference sequence). CDR3 size: 14 residues. V lost 0 bases and J lost 4, with 9 bases in between. The CDR3, as DNA: TGTGCCACCAGCAGAGATCGGGGGGGCACTGAAGCTTTCTTT. Amino acids: CATSRDRGGTEAFF.

The chain has TRBV10-3 and TRBJ2-1; D ambiguous. V shed 7 bases and J shed 0 bases, with 16 bases lying between them. The length of the CDR3 is 16 residues. The germline CDR1 and CDR2 sequences are ENHRY and SYGVKD. The CDR3 reads CAINSGSSSSYNEQFF. The CDR3 region has the DNA TGTGCCATCAATTCTGGCTCGTCGAGCTCCTACAATGAGCAGTTCTTC.

This clone was recorded only once. The gene calls are TRBV19 and TRBJ2-1; no clear D. Per germline, CDR1 LNHDA and CDR2 SQIVND (reference sequence). The V end was cut by 3 bases, the J end by 8 bases, with 14 bases between. The CDR3 totals 14 residues. The CDR3 spells CASSIGPRSDEQFF. The DNA for the CDR3 is TGTGCCAGTAGTATCGGCCCTCGGAGCGATGAGCAGTTCTTC.

This rearrangement joins TRBV7-9 to TRBJ1-1; maybe TRBD1 (5 bases). V was clipped by 0 bases and J by 7 bases, with 12 bases between them. Looked up from germline, CDR1 is SEHNR and CDR2 is FQNEAQ (reference sequence). The CDR3 has 14 residues. CDR3 sequence: CASSLAEGMGEAFF. CDR3 sequence (DNA): TGTGCCAGCAGCTTAGCAGAGGGGATGGGTGAAGCTTTCTTT. The full variable domain, its missing parts supplied by reference TRBV7-9 and TRBJ1-1, is DTGVSQNPRHKITKRGQNVTFRCDPISEHNRLYWYRQTLGQGPEFLTYFQNEAQLEKSRLLSDRFSAERPKGSFSTLEIQRTEQGDSAMYLCASSLAEGMGEAFFGQGTRLTVV.

This clone was seen more than once but under ten times. The V call is TRBV29-1, the J call TRBJ2-7, with 9 bases fitting TRBD1. V shed 6 bases and J 4 bases; nucleotides not matched to a gene: 7. The germline CDR1 and CDR2 sequences are SQVTM and ANQGSEA. The CDR3 is 13 amino acids. The CDR3 spells CSVIDRGGYEQYF. Written as DNA, the CDR3 is TGCAGCGTAATAGACAGGGGGGGATACGAGCAGTACTTC.

The chain recombines TRBV7-2 with TRBJ2-1; possible D gene TRBD2, 6 bases. Germline loops: CDR1 SGHTA, CDR2 FQGNSA. The ends were cut back, 0 bases at V and 5 bases at J, with 17 bases in the middle. This CDR3 contains 17 residues. The CDR3 nucleotides are TGTGCCAGCAGCTTAGCCCCGGTTTTAGCGGCCGACAATGAGCAGTTCTTC. Translation gives CASSLAPVLAADNEQFF.

The chain has TRBV27 and TRBJ2-7; 8 bases match TRBD1. The germline V gene encodes CDR1 MNHEY and CDR2 SMNVEV (reference sequence). The CDR3 is 17 residues long. The junction had 12 bases not matched to a gene; V was cut back by 1 base and J by 4 bases. This CDR3 reads CASSLYPPTGAPYEQYF. Written as DNA, the CDR3 is TGTGCCAGCAGTTTATACCCTCCGACAGGGGCGCCTTACGAGCAGTACTTC.

CDR3 region: CASSLGLAGGDTGELFF. The CDR3 bases are TGTGCCAGCAGTTTAGGACTAGCGGGGGGTGACACCGGGGAGCTGTTTTTT. The chain uses TRBV27 and TRBJ2-2; 14 bases fit TRBD2. Germline-derived CDR1 and CDR2 are MNHEY and SMNVEV (reference sequence). The CDR3 is made up of 17 amino acids. The V gene end was trimmed by 2 bases and the J gene end by 3 bases; junction bases not matched to a gene: 2.

The rearrangement uses TRBV27 and TRBJ1-1; 7 bases are shared with TRBD1. Trimming cost V 8 bases and J 3 bases; bases outside gene matches: 9. Germline values: CDR1 MNHEY, CDR2 SMNVEV (reference sequence). The CDR3 totals 14 residues. CDR3 amino acids: CASGYQGVDTEAFF. Here the CDR3 DNA reads TGTGCCAGCGGGTACCAGGGGGTGGACACTGAAGCTTTCTTT.

The CDR3 DNA is TGTGCCAGCAGTTTATCGGGGCGGAGCTCTGGAAACACCATATATTTT. Amino acids: CASSLSGRSSGNTIYF. The chain couples TRBV27 to TRBJ1-3; tentative D call: TRBD1 (5 bases). CDR1 is MNHEY and CDR2 is SMNVEV in the germline V gene (reference sequence). V lost 0 bases to trimming and J lost 0 bases, with 9 bases between them. This CDR3 is 16 amino acids long.

The gene calls are TRBV5-1 and TRBJ2-3; 10 nucleotides line up with TRBD1. Germline V gives CDR1 SGHRS, CDR2 YFSETQ. After removal of 3 bases from V and 4 bases from J, the junction contained 5 bases not matched to a gene. This CDR3 comprises 15 residues. The CDR3 spells CASSSRQGASDTQYF. The CDR3 nucleotides read TGCGCCAGCAGCTCCCGACAGGGGGCCTCAGATACGCAGTATTTT.

This chain links TRBV6-5 with TRBJ1-5; D is unresolved. Trimming removed 1 base at V and 0 bases at J, with 7 bases between. Germline values: CDR1 MNHEY, CDR2 SVGAGI. CDR3 size: 15 residues. CDR3 sequence reads: CASSYFRDSNQPQHF. CDR3 coding DNA: TGTGCCAGCAGTTACTTCCGGGATAGCAATCAGCCCCAGCATTTT.

The V gene is TRBV28, the J gene TRBJ1-4; 7 bases are shared with TRBD1. The J segment lost 7 bases and the V segment lost 6 bases, leaving 11 bases of the junction unmatched. Germline V gene lookup returns CDR1 MDHEN and CDR2 SYDVKM. This CDR3 has 15 residues. The CDR3 here is CASRSNRGPGEKLFF. Here the CDR3 DNA reads TGTGCCAGCAGATCAAACAGGGGACCTGGTGAAAAACTGTTTTTT.

The V call is TRBV27, the J call TRBJ1-2, with D unresolved. The germline gives CDR1 MNHEY, CDR2 SMNVEV (reference sequence). Deletions cut 4 bases from V and 5 bases from J, with 11 bases between. The CDR3 length is 13 residues. DNA for the CDR3: TGTGCCAGCAGTTCAGCGTCCTGGTATGGCTACACCTTC. Translating it yields CASSSASWYGYTF.

The CDR3 region is CASRDYYEQYF. The CDR3 DNA is TGTGCCAGCCGTGATTACTACGAGCAGTACTTC. This chain uses TRBV27 with TRBJ2-7; D gene unclear. Looked up from germline, CDR1 is MNHEY and CDR2 is SMNVEV (reference sequence). The CDR3 runs to 11 residues. V was shortened by 8 bases and J by 3 bases, with 8 bases between the two germline ends.

V usage is TRBV19 and J usage is TRBJ1-1; the match to TRBD1 covers 11 bases. CDR1 and CDR2 (germline): LNHDA, SQIVND (reference sequence). There are 19 residues in the CDR3. Trimming cost V 0 bases and J 11 bases; bases outside gene matches: 20. The CDR3 DNA reads as TGTGCCAGTAGTATAGACCCACCGGGACAGGGGGTATACGGGGTAAAGGCTTTCTTT. This sequence encodes CASSIDPPGQGVYGVKAFF.

Written as DNA, the CDR3 is TGTGCCACCAGCAGAGGGGACAGAAATCAGCCCCAGCATTTT. Encoded protein: CATSRGDRNQPQHF. This chain uses TRBV15 with TRBJ1-5; 7 nucleotides line up with TRBD1. The trim removed 1 base at V and 4 bases at J, leaving 1 base unmatched. The CDR3 spans 14 residues. CDR1 LNHNV and CDR2 YYDKDF come from the germline V gene (reference sequence).

The V gene is TRBV19, the J gene TRBJ1-4, with a weak D call TRBD1 (6 bases). This CDR3 contains 14 residues. Germline CDR1 is LNHDA and CDR2 is SQIVND (reference sequence). V shed 5 bases and J shed 0 bases, with 7 bases lying between them. The CDR3: CASSWTATNEKLFF. The CDR3 DNA reads TGTGCCAGTAGTTGGACAGCAACTAATGAAAAACTGTTTTTT.

The V call is TRBV6-5, the J call TRBJ1-2; maybe TRBD1 (6 bases). The CDR3 extends over 13 amino acids. The germline V gene encodes CDR1 MNHEY and CDR2 SVGAGI. Trimming left V 6 bases short and J 1 base short, with 9 bases between. The CDR3 loop is CASSRGFNYGYTF. The CDR3 bases are TGTGCCAGCAGCAGGGGATTTAACTATGGCTACACCTTC.

The genes are TRBV6-5 and TRBJ2-1; tentative D call: TRBD2 (6 bases). Trimming removed 6 bases from V and 3 bases from J, with 15 bases in between. CDR3 length equals 15 residues. The germline V gene encodes CDR1 MNHEY and CDR2 SVGAGI. The CDR3 DNA is TGTGCCAGCAGCGATGGAGCGGGCGGCTACAATGAGCAGTTCTTC. Protein: CASSDGAGGYNEQFF.

This clone was detected once. The rearrangement uses TRBV5-4 and TRBJ2-5, with 8 bases fitting TRBD1. Looked up from germline, CDR1 is SGHNT and CDR2 is YYREEE (reference sequence). CDR3 length equals 16 residues. After removal of 3 bases from V and 2 bases from J, the junction contained 9 bases not matched to a gene. The CDR3 spells CASSSPRQGIQETQYF. As DNA, the CDR3 is TGTGCCAGCAGCTCCCCCCGACAGGGGATTCAAGAGACCCAGTACTTC. Variable domain in full (rest from reference TRBV5-4 and TRBJ2-5): ETGVTQSPTHLIKTRGQQVTLRCSSQSGHNTVSWYQQALGQGPQFIFQYYREEENGRGNFPPRFSGLQFPNYSSELNVNALELDDSALYLCASSSPRQGIQETQYFGPGTRLLVL.

This chain connects TRBV2 to TRBJ2-7; 12 nucleotides agree with TRBD1. This CDR3 is built from 17 residues. CDR1 is SNHLY and CDR2 is FYNNEI in the germline V gene. V dropped 3 bases and J dropped 2; count of bases not matched to a gene: 8. CDR3 DNA: TGTGCCAGCAGTGATTGGGGGACAGGGGGCTACACCTACGAGCAGTACTTC. It is translated as CASSDWGTGGYTYEQYF.

The chain couples TRBV10-3 to TRBJ1-5; 7 positions match TRBD1. The CDR3 runs 12 residues. Germline trimming cut 9 bases from V and 4 bases from J; bases unmatched to any gene: 3. Germline CDR1 reads ENHRY; CDR2 reads SYGVKD. The CDR3 nucleotides read TGTGCCATTGGGACAGAAAATCAGCCCCAGCATTTT. Protein: CAIGTENQPQHF.

This chain joins TRBV29-1 and TRBJ1-2; D is perhaps TRBD1 (6 bases). This CDR3 comprises 12 residues. Germline V lookup: CDR1 SQVTM, CDR2 ANQGSEA. Trimming took 7 bases from V and 3 from J, leaving 12 bases between them. CDR3: CSAPTGYYGYTF. In DNA form, the CDR3 reads TGCAGCGCCCCGACAGGCTACTATGGCTACACCTTC. Together with reference TRBV29-1 and TRBJ1-2, the CDR3 gives the full variable domain: SAVISQKPSRDICQRGTSLTIQCQVDSQVTMMFWYRQQPGQSLTLIATANQGSEATYESGFVIDKFPISRPNLTFSTLTVSNMSPEDSSIYLCSAPTGYYGYTFGSGTRLTVV.